This TCR beta chain is drawn from a study of regulatory T cells in long-lasting Graves disease (dated by TCRdb to the early 2020s). Broadly, across the study: Patients with newly diagnosed Graves' disease had been on antithyroid drugs for under 3 months. Peripheral blood TCR sequencing and RNA sequencing compared persistent Graves' disease patients with newly diagnosed Graves' disease patients. The study was registered as a clinical trial and conducted in China. A total of around 33 samples underwent TCR sequencing, from 13 patients with persistent Graves' disease and approximately 20 patients with newly diagnosed Graves' disease.

The time point label here, explained by the study, means: newly diagnosed GD, antithyroid drugs for less than 3 months. For both TCR sequencing and RNA sequencing, RNA was extracted from PBMCs in TRIzol. The diagnosis of Graves' disease followed American Thyroid Association guidelines. The patients came from an endocrinology department in Xi'an, China. Each patient gave 7 to 9.5 milliliters of peripheral blood, collected in an EDTA anticoagulant tube. PBMCs were isolated by Ficoll Paque Plus density gradient separation without further T cell sorting. An Agilent 2100 Bioanalyzer and agarose gel were used to check RNA quality, and a NanoDrop 2000 was used to measure RNA concentration. Broad study findings and their caveats: Because the primary lesion, thyroid tissue, could not be accessed, the study looked at peripheral blood alone. More public clonotypes were shared among persistent patients (under 3,000) than among newly diagnosed patients (966). The small sample size was acknowledged by the authors as a limitation that may reduce accuracy. Persistent disease showed preferential use of TRBV28, TRBJ1-2 and TRBJ2-5, whereas newly diagnosed disease favored TRBV20-1 and TRBJ2-1. Persistent Graves' disease patients showed lower TCR Shannon entropy and fewer highly expanded clones than newly diagnosed patients, suggesting clonal expansion. Sequencing and analysis were limited to the TCR beta chain.

The junction shows trimming of 0 bases on V and 11 bases on J, and the gene matches do not reach 3 bases of it. Including cysteine and phenylalanine, the CDR3 has 13 amino acids. Only the CDR3 portion is preserved as DNA: 39 bases, with reading frame beginning at the first base. The germline V gene (reference sequence) yields SEHNR for CDR1 and FQNEAQ for CDR2. Receptors were amplified or captured by multiplex PCR. The sequencer listed for this sample is Illumina HiSeq 4000. CDR3 regions were amplified by Arm-PCR with iRepertoire HTBI primers to construct TCR beta libraries. Before sequencing, the PCR products went through gel purification. The study's own analysis went as follows. Across samples, roughly 60 TRBV and 15 or so TRBJ segments were identified and used for gene usage analysis of CDR3 amino acid clonotypes. COPE and FqMerger were used to merge the filtered high-quality paired reads into contigs. BLAST was used to align contigs to the IMGT TRBV, TRBD and TRBJ reference genes, and CDR3 was defined following IMGT. Any clonotype with a frequency above 0.1% was classified as a highly expanded clone. Shannon entropy served as the measure of repertoire diversity, while the Gini coefficient captured V-J evenness. Clonotypes shared by more than one individual were considered public. Starting from the raw public reads, TCRdb applied fastp trimming at Q25, assembled clones with MiXCR and retained in-frame beta chains. Identical CDR3 proteins give one entry, which carries the most common genes and DNA. The V and J calls follow TCRdb's processing rather than the paper's. The sample yields about half a million distinct CDR3 sequences; around 12% were counted once. The leading ten clones occupy 8% to 10% of the sample.

This clonotype was detected many times. It lacks a known antigen. Base-call qualities are not available, and no considerably larger clone is one nucleotide away. These data were also reused for a study on T cells in Graves' hyperthyroidism and ophthalmopathy. The second paper further reports: Stable Graves' hyperthyroidism was defined as no progression to ophthalmopathy during 18 months of follow-up. Hyperthyroidism patients were newly diagnosed, had a disease duration of under 2 months, and were aged 18 to 65 years. Exclusion was applied to patients with uncontrolled infections, other autoimmune diseases, pregnancy or lactation. Diagnoses relied on clinical symptoms, serum thyroxine and TRAb, thyroid ultrasound and orbital computed tomography. For the first round of RT-PCR on the TCR CDR3, the HTBI primer set was used together with the Qiagen OneStep RT-PCR kit. Most expanded thyroid clonotypes (frequency above 0.001) were also detected in blood, a finding suggesting that blood repertoires may reflect thyroid immune responses. A 13 V-J signature model separated ophthalmopathy from stable hyperthyroidism, with 87.88% sensitivity and roughly 82% specificity in cross-validation and 80%/75% in testing. In validation, progression to ophthalmopathy was predicted by the model with approximately 67% sensitivity and 72.22% specificity, a median of approximately 6.5 months before onset. A discovery cohort of roughly 96 patients, about 40 with Graves' ophthalmopathy and 57 with stable Graves' hyperthyroidism, was used to find distinguishing TCR V-J signatures. Whether ophthalmopathy could be predicted prospectively was tested in an independent validation cohort made up of 18 to 20 hyperthyroidism patients plus 17 patients who later progressed to ophthalmopathy. The 100 or so discovery patients were randomly split 7:3 into training and test sets. In roughly six Graves' hyperthyroidism patients, the study also compared T-cell repertoires from thyroid tissue with T-cell repertoires from blood. Once sampling was done, hyperthyroidism patients were given methimazole at a starting dose of 30 mg daily, whereas ophthalmopathy patients were given high-dose intravenous methylprednisolone. The libraries were constructed in a second round of multiplex PCR and then size-selected and purified. Paired-end sequencing of the libraries was performed with 100 bp reads on an Illumina HiSeq2000. SOAPnuke was used to process the raw data, throwing out any read that contained adapters or uncalled bases, had a mean Phred below 15, or lacked an exact constant-primer or identifier match. COPE v1.2.5 was used to merge high-quality paired reads, and clonotypes were defined as unique nucleotide sequences. MiTCR v1.1 was used to align the clonotypes against IMGT TRBV, TRBD and TRBJ reference segments. Only V-J combinations with frequency above 0.0001, covering about 99% of repertoires, were analysed. A TCS score was defined as the ratio of F50 (clonal expansion) to E x V (chaos), with BLOSUM62-based TCRdist applied between CDR3 peptides within each V-J. Welch's t-statistics and random forest reduced around 510 V-J features to roughly 13, which were used in a naive Bayes classifier (R e1071). No statistical method was used to set the sample size in advance, and investigators knew the group allocation. According to the paper, TCR Vbeta CDR3 sequencing was carried out on 135 peripheral blood samples, which came from fewer than 50 ophthalmopathy, 80 or so hyperthyroidism and roughly 17 progressor patients.

The receptor was derived from a woman in her twenties or thirties with Graves disease. Donor details come from another sample of the same person, matched by shared clones. Material: peripheral blood mononuclear cells (PBMCs), obtained at new diagnosis, from a patient treated with antithyroid drugs. This chain joins TRBV7-9 to TRBJ1-4; 7 bases in between match TRBD1. The DNA sequence is TGTGCCAGCAGCTTAGCGGGACAGCAGAAACTGTTTTTT. Translation gives CASSLAGQQKLFF.